A single sample gave rise to the 17 T cell receptor beta chains below, sequenced in a study of blood T cell repertoires in COVID-19. Profiling relied on immunoSEQ multiplex PCR, and the TCRdb table lists in-frame clones only, not all of them. The data show some 220,000 clones, with 85% to 90% seen just once and 3.5% held by the top ten. The source material was PBMCs or T cells enriched from blood (not recorded which). All receptors derive from a woman aged 18-29 years in a cohort exposed to, infected with or recovered from COVID-19 (not recorded which).

The chain uses TRBV6-5 and TRBJ1-2; TRBD1 is a possible D gene (6 bases). CDR1 and CDR2 (germline): MNHEY, SVGAGI. With 10 bases removed from V and 0 bases from J, the gap between germline ends came to 12 bases. This CDR3 is built from 13 residues. Written as DNA, the CDR3 is TGTGCCACAACCCCAGGGGCTAACTATGGCTACACCTTC. Protein product: CATTPGANYGYTF.

The V and J genes are TRBV2 and TRBJ1-1; D gene unclear. V lost 7 bases and J lost 1, with 10 bases in between. The CDR3 extends over 13 amino acids. CDR1 and CDR2 (germline): SNHLY, FYNNEI. CDR3 residues: CASILTGNTEAFF. The CDR3, as DNA: TGTGCCAGCATTTTAACTGGGAACACTGAAGCTTTCTTT. The variable domain in full, with the rest retrieved from reference TRBV2 and TRBJ1-1, is EPEVTQTPSHQVTQMGQEVILRCVPISNHLYFYWYRQILGQKVEFLVSFYNNEISEKSEIFDDQFSVERPDGSNFTLKIRSTKLEDSAMYFCASILTGNTEAFFGQGTRLTVV.

The V and J genes are TRBV19 and TRBJ2-1, with 15 bases matching TRBD2. This CDR3 contains 20 residues. Germline assignment: CDR1 LNHDA and CDR2 SQIVND (reference sequence). The J segment lost 4 bases and the V segment lost 3 bases, leaving 13 bases of the junction unmatched. The CDR3 nucleotides are TGTGCCAGTAGTATCTCAGCTGCCGGGACTAGCGGGAGGTCATACAATGAGCAGTTCTTC. Its translation: CASSISAAGTSGRSYNEQFF. Based on the CDR3 plus reference TRBV19 and TRBJ2-1, the full variable domain is DGGITQSPKYLFRKEGQNVTLSCEQNLNHDAMYWYRQDPGQGLRLIYYSQIVNDFQKGDIAEGYSVSREKKESFPLTVTSAQKNPTAFYLCASSISAAGTSGRSYNEQFFGPGTRLTVL.

This clone was detected only once. This rearrangement joins TRBV5-1 to TRBJ2-3; D may be TRBD1 (5 bases). Trimming removed 4 bases at V and 5 bases at J, with 14 bases between. From germline, CDR1 is SGHRS and CDR2 YFSETQ. The CDR3 consists of 14 residues. The CDR3 nucleotides read TGCGCCAGCAGCACTGGGGCGCTACTAGATACGCAGTATTTT. This sequence encodes CASSTGALLDTQYF.

The chain joins TRBV4-1 to TRBJ1-2, with 8 nucleotides matching TRBD1. The CDR3 extends over 15 amino acids. Germline V gene sequence: CDR1 MGHRA, CDR2 YSYEKL. The ends lost 0 bases at V and 4 bases at J; junction bases unmatched: 4. The CDR3 sequence is CASSQDRQGSYGYTF. The CDR3 DNA is TGCGCCAGCAGCCAAGATCGACAGGGGAGCTATGGCTACACCTTC.

This chain links TRBV5-6 with TRBJ2-1; tentatively, D is TRBD1 (5 bases). This CDR3 has 14 amino acids. CDR1 is SGHDT, CDR2 YYEEEE, per germline. Between the trimmed V and J ends, which lost 0 bases and 8 bases, there was a span of 12 bases. CDR3 protein: CASSLARAGDEQFF. The CDR3 DNA reads as TGTGCCAGCAGCTTGGCCAGGGCCGGCGATGAGCAGTTCTTC. The full variable domain, completed using reference TRBV5-6 and TRBJ2-1, is DAGVTQSPTHLIKTRGQQVTLRCSPKSGHDTVSWYQQALGQGPQFIFQYYEEEERQRGNFPDRFSGHQFPNYSSELNVNALLLGDSALYLCASSLARAGDEQFFGPGTRLTVL.

The chain uses TRBV5-1 and TRBJ2-7, with D perhaps matching TRBD2 (6 bases). Per germline, CDR1 SGHRS and CDR2 YFSETQ. V shed 7 bases and J shed 5 bases, with 22 bases lying between them. The CDR3 runs to 15 residues. This CDR3 is CASFPGGERTHEQYF. DNA of the CDR3: TGCGCCAGCTTCCCGGGCGGGGAGAGGACCCACGAGCAGTACTTC.

The V call is TRBV7-3, the J call TRBJ1-1; D is possibly TRBD1 (6 bases). The V gene lost 5 bases and the J gene lost 8 bases, with 15 bases spanning the gap. This CDR3 is 13 amino acids long. The germline V gene encodes CDR1 SGHTA and CDR2 FQGTGA. The CDR3 coding sequence is TGTGCCAGCAGCCGACAGGTCGACTCCGAAGCTTTCTTT. Its protein product is CASSRQVDSEAFF.

The genes are TRBV28 and TRBJ2-7, with 7 bases matching TRBD1. CDR3 length: 13 amino acids. Trimming at V came to 2 bases and at J to 7 bases, leaving 5 bases not matched to a gene. The germline CDR1 and CDR2 sequences are MDHEN and SYDVKM. The CDR3 region is CASSLEGAREQYF. The CDR3 nucleotides read TGTGCCAGCAGTTTAGAGGGGGCGAGGGAGCAGTACTTC. The full variable domain, its missing parts supplied by reference TRBV28 and TRBJ2-7, is DVKVTQSSRYLVKRTGEKVFLECVQDMDHENMFWYRQDPGLGLRLIYFSYDVKMKEKGDIPEGYSVSREKKERFSLILESASTNQTSMYLCASSLEGAREQYFGPGTRLTVT.

This clone was seen a single time. The chain combines TRBV6-5 with TRBJ1-6; D call uncertain. The CDR3 spans 13 residues. Trimming left V 3 bases short and J 10 bases short, with 10 bases between. Germline CDR1 reads MNHEY; CDR2 reads SVGAGI. The DNA for the CDR3 is TGTGCCAGCAGTTATTTAGGGAGCTCACCCCTCCACTTT. Protein: CASSYLGSSPLHF.

V gene TRBV7-9 combines with J gene TRBJ2-1; D perhaps matches TRBD2 (6 bases). Germline V gene sequence: CDR1 SEHNR, CDR2 FQNEAQ (reference sequence). CDR3 size: 14 residues. V was pared by 6 bases and J by 14 bases, with 23 bases between. This CDR3 is CASRGVQGWGGEFF. DNA of the CDR3: TGTGCCAGCAGAGGGGTTCAGGGTTGGGGCGGGGAGTTCTTC.

The chain is built from TRBV6-6 and TRBJ1-2; 8 nucleotides agree with TRBD1. CDR1 and CDR2 (germline): MNHNY, SVGAGI (reference sequence). J lost 7 bases, V lost 1 base, and 5 bases had no gene match. This CDR3 region has 14 residues. The DNA for the CDR3 is TGTGCCAGCAGTTACTTGGCGACAGGGGCTGGCTACACCTTC. This codes for CASSYLATGAGYTF.

The J gene is TRBJ2-2, the V gene TRBV18, with a tentative D call TRBD1 (6 bases). Trimming removed 0 bases from V and 1 base from J, with 9 bases in between. CDR1 is KGHSH and CDR2 is LQKENI in the germline V gene. The CDR3 loop spans 16 amino acids. CDR3 bases: TGTGCCAGCTCACCACCGGCGACAGGGAACACCGGGGAGCTGTTTTTT. Amino acid sequence: CASSPPATGNTGELFF.

V usage is TRBV5-6 and J usage is TRBJ1-2; 9 bases are a match to TRBD1. The CDR3 has 14 residues. Unmatched junction bases numbered 6, after V lost 2 bases and J lost 7 bases. Germline V gene lookup returns CDR1 SGHDT and CDR2 YYEEEE. In DNA, the CDR3 is TGTGCCAGCAGCTTACCAGGACAGGGGTCTGGCTACACCTTC. This gives the protein CASSLPGQGSGYTF.

The V and J genes are TRBV28 and TRBJ2-2; possibly TRBD1 for D (5 bases). The CDR3 extends over 14 amino acids. V was clipped by 7 bases and J by 5 bases, with 14 bases between them. Germline CDR1 reads MDHEN; CDR2 reads SYDVKM. In DNA form, the CDR3 reads TGTGCCAGCATCGAACCAGGGTGGACCGGGGAGCTGTTTTTT. This translates into CASIEPGWTGELFF.

This clone was detected only once. This chain connects TRBV5-8 to TRBJ2-7, with a possible D match to TRBD1 (5 bases). Trimming took off 4 bases at V and 0 bases at J, with 14 bases between the two ends. The germline gives CDR1 SGHTS, CDR2 YDEGEE. CDR3 length: 15 amino acids. CDR3 DNA sequence: TGTGCCAGCAGCAAAGACAGCCATTCCTCCTACGAGCAGTACTTC. Translated, it gives CASSKDSHSSYEQYF.

This chain links TRBV9 with TRBJ1-4; no clear D gene. Per the germline V gene, CDR1 is SGDLS and CDR2 is YYNGEE. This CDR3 is built from 15 residues. V shed 4 bases and J shed 7 bases, with 17 bases lying between them. This chain's CDR3 is CASSLGPELVEKLFF. The CDR3 coding sequence is TGTGCCAGCAGCCTTGGCCCCGAATTGGTTGAAAAACTGTTTTTT.